Listed here are 27 T cell receptor beta chains from one sample, sequenced in a study of OX40 agonist ivuxolimab in advanced cancers. The data were produced by immunoSEQ multiplex PCR, yet TCRdb's version contains in-frame clones alone and is incomplete. The sample lists about 76,000 clones; approximately 83% were seen once. Material: CD4+ or CD8+ T cells sorted from blood, obtained in a trial of the OX40 agonist ivuxolimab. These receptors came from an adult with an advanced solid tumor such as melanoma, head and neck, liver or kidney cancer.

This chain connects TRBV4-3 to TRBJ1-4; TRBD1 matches 7 bases. This CDR3 has 15 amino acids. V trimming: 2 bases; J trimming: 2 bases; junction bases outside the gene matches: 2. CDR1 is LGHNA, CDR2 YSLEER, per germline. The CDR3 protein is CASSQTTGTNEKLFF. Written as DNA, the CDR3 is TGCGCCAGCAGCCAAACGACAGGGACTAATGAAAAACTGTTTTTT.

The chain couples TRBV18 to TRBJ1-4, with D unclear. Deletions cut 3 bases from V and 0 bases from J, with 8 bases between. Germline V gene sequence: CDR1 KGHSH, CDR2 LQKENI. The CDR3 has 15 amino acids. The CDR3 sequence: CASSPPYATNEKLFF. In DNA, the CDR3 is TGTGCCAGCTCACCCCCCTATGCAACTAATGAAAAACTGTTTTTT.

This sequence joins TRBV7-2 and TRBJ1-4; the D is unclear. This CDR3 has 15 amino acids. V was trimmed by 5 bases and J by 0 bases, leaving 10 bases between them. The germline V gene encodes CDR1 SGHTA and CDR2 FQGNSA. Here the CDR3 DNA reads TGTGCCAGCAGCGCGGGGAGTACAACTAATGAAAAACTGTTTTTT. Its protein product is CASSAGSTTNEKLFF.

The rearrangement uses TRBV7-3 and TRBJ2-7; TRBD1 might be the D (6 bases). Trimming cost V 2 bases and J 4 bases, with 12 bases left between them. Germline V gives CDR1 SGHTA, CDR2 FQGTGA. The CDR3 loop spans 14 amino acids. The CDR3 DNA reads TGTGCCAGCAGCTTAGCGAGAACAGGGTACGAGCAGTACTTC. This encodes CASSLARTGYEQYF.

The V call is TRBV5-1, the J call TRBJ2-1; TRBD1 is a possible D gene (6 bases). The germline V gene encodes CDR1 SGHRS and CDR2 YFSETQ. The germline V and J ends were trimmed by 9 bases and 8 bases, with 21 bases remaining between them. This CDR3 spans 14 amino acids. The CDR3 DNA reads TGCGCCAACAATCCCAGGGGCCTCTTGGATGAGCAGTTCTTC. Its translation is CANNPRGLLDEQFF.

This sequence joins TRBV6-1 and TRBJ1-1, with D tentatively TRBD1 (6 bases). Germline CDR1 MNHNS, CDR2 SASEGT. The CDR3 contains 13 residues. The V end was cut by 8 bases, the J end by 9 bases, with 19 bases between. DNA for the CDR3: TGTGCCAGCCACCAGGGGCCGGGACGTAAAGCTTTCTTT. It yields the protein CASHQGPGRKAFF.

The chain recombines TRBV19 with TRBJ1-3; D remains ambiguous. CDR1 and CDR2 from the germline V gene are LNHDA and SQIVND (reference sequence). V was pared by 7 bases and J by 0 bases, with 16 bases between. This CDR3 is built from 16 residues. DNA of the CDR3: TGTGCCAGTACCCGGAGGACGGGGTCCTCTGGAAACACCATATATTTT. Its translation: CASTRRTGSSGNTIYF.

The chain uses TRBV7-2 and TRBJ1-1; tentatively, D is TRBD1 (6 bases). In germline, CDR1 is SGHTA, CDR2 FQGNSA. CDR3 length equals 15 residues. Trimming left V 4 bases short and J 6 bases short, with 18 bases between. As DNA, the CDR3 is TGTGCCAGCAGCTCCAGAAGTACAGGGCCCCCTGAAGCTTTCTTT. Amino acid sequence: CASSSRSTGPPEAFF.

This clone occurred a few times. The rearrangement links TRBV18 to TRBJ1-1; 8 bases match TRBD1. From germline, CDR1 is KGHSH and CDR2 LQKENI. The trim removed 2 bases at V and 1 base at J, leaving 0 bases unmatched. The CDR3 runs to 14 residues. The CDR3 DNA reads TGTGCCAGCTCACCAACAGGGGGGAACACTGAAGCTTTCTTT. This codes for CASSPTGGNTEAFF.

The chain joins TRBV9 to TRBJ1-3, with 7 bases identical to TRBD1. The CDR3 length is 15 residues. The germline gives CDR1 SGDLS, CDR2 YYNGEE. The V and J ends lost 4 bases and 0 bases, in that order; junction bases with no gene match: 4. CDR3 residues: CASSLRDSSGNTIYF. DNA of the CDR3: TGTGCCAGCAGCCTTCGGGACAGCTCTGGAAACACCATATATTTT.

With respect to this clone: Other DNA sequences in this specimen translate into the identical CDR3. The rearrangement joins TRBV11-3 to TRBJ2-1; 7 bases fit TRBD2. The trim removed 2 bases at V and 7 bases at J, leaving 23 bases unmatched. The CDR3 is 20 amino acids. Per germline, CDR1 SGHNT and CDR2 YENEEA. The CDR3 DNA reads TGTGCCAGCAGCTTATTATCGGCGGGGGTACGTCGACCTACTAGAAATGAGCAGTTCTTC. This translates into CASSLLSAGVRRPTRNEQFF.

This rearrangement joins TRBV6-1 to TRBJ2-7, with 7 positions matching TRBD1. The trim removed 6 bases at V and 3 bases at J, leaving 5 bases unmatched. Germline CDR1 MNHNS, CDR2 SASEGT. The CDR3 contains 13 residues. In nucleotides, the CDR3 is TGTGCCAGCAGATCCGGGACAGACTACGAGCAGTACTTC. Its protein is CASRSGTDYEQYF.

The chain uses TRBV7-2 and TRBJ1-5; no clear D. The CDR3 consists of 14 residues. Deletions cut 0 bases from V and 5 bases from J, with 8 bases between. Germline loops: CDR1 SGHTA, CDR2 FQGNSA. CDR3 nucleotides: TGTGCCAGCAGCTTAGCGGAGGGATATCAGCCCCAGCATTTT. Amino acids: CASSLAEGYQPQHF.

J is TRBJ2-5 and V is TRBV19; 12 nucleotides agree with TRBD1. V lost 5 bases to trimming and J lost 4 bases; unmatched junction nucleotides: 5. Germline V gene sequence: CDR1 LNHDA, CDR2 SQIVND (reference sequence). The CDR3 runs to 15 residues. CDR3 DNA: TGTGCCAGTAGTCGAGGGACAGGGGGCGCAGAGACCCAGTACTTC. It is translated as CASSRGTGGAETQYF.

The J gene is TRBJ1-5, the V gene TRBV6-5, with D tentatively TRBD1 (6 bases). V dropped 6 bases and J dropped 6 bases, with 15 bases sitting between them. Germline CDR1 reads MNHEY; CDR2 reads SVGAGI. The CDR3 has 14 amino acids. CDR3 amino acids: CASRRGTGTQPQHF. The CDR3 coding sequence is TGTGCCAGCAGAAGGGGCACAGGGACTCAGCCCCAGCATTTT.

This chain joins TRBV18 and TRBJ1-5, with 11 bases that match TRBD1. The CDR3 loop spans 16 amino acids. CDR1 KGHSH and CDR2 LQKENI come from the germline V gene. V was pared by 1 base and J by 5 bases, with 4 bases of the junction left unmatched. The CDR3 here is CASSPRMGQGDQPQHF. The CDR3 DNA reads TGTGCCAGCTCACCACGAATGGGACAGGGGGATCAGCCCCAGCATTTT.

CDR3 nucleotides: TGTGCCAGCAGCTCAAGGGGGGGAGCAGATACGCAGTATTTT. It yields the protein CASSSRGGADTQYF. The V call is TRBV11-3, the J call TRBJ2-3; TRBD2 might be the D (7 bases). The germline V and J ends were trimmed by 4 bases and 4 bases, with 12 bases remaining between them. The germline CDR1 and CDR2 sequences are SGHNT and YENEEA. This CDR3 spans 14 amino acids.

This clone was recorded a few times. V is TRBV27 and J is TRBJ1-6; no reliable D call. The V end was cut by 2 bases, the J end by 8 bases, with 7 bases between. Germline V gene lookup returns CDR1 MNHEY and CDR2 SMNVEV (reference sequence). CDR3 length: 13 amino acids. CDR3 amino acids: CASSLADYSPLHF. The CDR3 DNA reads as TGTGCCAGCAGTTTAGCGGACTATTCACCCCTCCACTTT.

This chain joins TRBV18 and TRBJ1-3; no definite D call. CDR3 length: 16 amino acids. V shed 3 bases and J shed 0 bases, with 12 bases lying between them. CDR1 is KGHSH, CDR2 LQKENI, per germline. The chain's CDR3 is CASSPSSLSSGNTIYF. In DNA form, the CDR3 reads TGTGCCAGCTCACCTTCGTCCTTGAGCTCTGGAAACACCATATATTTT.

V and J are TRBV7-3 and TRBJ1-2, with D hard to call. Germline V gives CDR1 SGHTA, CDR2 FQGTGA. This CDR3 has 15 amino acids. V lost 1 base, J lost 5 bases, and 14 bases lay in between. CDR3 in amino acids: CASSLRGGDDYGYTF. DNA of the CDR3: TGTGCCAGCAGCTTAAGGGGTGGTGATGATTATGGCTACACCTTC.

The table lists this clone with a few counts. The rearrangement links TRBV6-5 to TRBJ1-2; TRBD1 matches at 8 bases. Germline assignment: CDR1 MNHEY and CDR2 SVGAGI. The V segment lost 5 bases and the J segment 0 bases; nucleotides outside the gene matches: 5. The CDR3 spans 15 residues. CDR3 sequence (DNA): TGTGCCAGCAGTCGTGGACAGGGAGCTAACTATGGCTACACCTTC. Its protein product is CASSRGQGANYGYTF.

The CDR3, as DNA: TGTGCCAGCAGCTTGGAACAGGGGTTAACCTACGAGCAGTACTTC. It codes for CASSLEQGLTYEQYF. The J gene is TRBJ2-7, the V gene TRBV5-5; TRBD1 matches at 7 bases. The CDR3 runs to 15 residues. The ends lost 0 bases at V and 2 bases at J; junction bases unmatched: 5. Looked up from germline, CDR1 is SGHKS and CDR2 is YYEKEE (reference sequence).

V is TRBV4-3 and J is TRBJ2-1; unclear D gene. Germline assignment: CDR1 LGHNA and CDR2 YSLEER. V was clipped by 3 bases and J by 2 bases, with 11 bases between them. The CDR3 covers 15 residues. CDR3 bases: TGCGCCAGCAGCCACCCCGGCGGCACCTACAATGAGCAGTTCTTC. It is translated as CASSHPGGTYNEQFF.

The chain recombines TRBV14 with TRBJ2-1; TRBD1 matches 11 bases. Per germline, CDR1 SGHDN and CDR2 FVKESK. The V and J ends lost 4 bases and 4 bases, in that order; junction bases with no gene match: 15. The CDR3 has 19 amino acids. The CDR3 spells CASSLGGTGGPTRYNEQFF. In DNA form, the CDR3 reads TGTGCCAGCAGCCTTGGGGGGACAGGGGGACCTACGAGATACAATGAGCAGTTCTTC.

The chain is built from TRBV11-3 and TRBJ2-1; no clear D. The CDR3 covers 11 residues. CDR1 is SGHNT and CDR2 is YENEEA in the germline V gene. The germline V and J ends were trimmed by 5 bases and 12 bases, with 11 bases remaining between them. CDR3 DNA: TGTGCCAGCAGCAGTAGGAGTCGGCAGTTCTTC. This codes for CASSSRSRQFF.

The chain joins TRBV6-4 to TRBJ1-5; the match to TRBD1 covers 8 bases. V lost 0 bases and J lost 2; bases outside the gene matches: 6. CDR3 size: 17 residues. Germline CDR1 reads MRHNA; CDR2 reads SNTAGT. Written as DNA, the CDR3 is TGTGCCAGCAGTGACTCACAGGGGGAATTCGGCAATCAGCCCCAGCATTTT. Protein product: CASSDSQGEFGNQPQHF.

The rearrangement joins TRBV29-1 to TRBJ2-4; no reliable D call. Trimming cost V 1 base and J 0 bases, with 4 bases left between them. There are 13 residues in the CDR3. Germline values: CDR1 SQVTM, CDR2 ANQGSEA. CDR3 bases: TGCAGCGTTGAAGGTCTAGCCAAAAACATTCAGTACTTC. It codes for CSVEGLAKNIQYF.